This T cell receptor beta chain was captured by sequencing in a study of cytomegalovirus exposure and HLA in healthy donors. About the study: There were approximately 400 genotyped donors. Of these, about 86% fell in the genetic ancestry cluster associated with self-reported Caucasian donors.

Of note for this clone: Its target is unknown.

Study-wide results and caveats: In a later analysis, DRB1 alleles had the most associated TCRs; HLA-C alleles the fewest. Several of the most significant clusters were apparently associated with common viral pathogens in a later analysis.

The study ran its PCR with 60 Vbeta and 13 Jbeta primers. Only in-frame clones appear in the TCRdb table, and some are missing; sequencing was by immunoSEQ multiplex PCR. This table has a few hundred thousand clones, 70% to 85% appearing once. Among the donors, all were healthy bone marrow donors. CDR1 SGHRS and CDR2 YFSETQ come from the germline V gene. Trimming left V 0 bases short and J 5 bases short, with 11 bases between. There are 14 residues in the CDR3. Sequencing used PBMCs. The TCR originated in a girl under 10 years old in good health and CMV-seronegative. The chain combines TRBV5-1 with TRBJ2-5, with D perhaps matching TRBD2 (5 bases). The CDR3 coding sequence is TGCGCCAGCAGCTTGGAGGAGGTGGGGGAGACCCAGTACTTC. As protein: CASSLEEVGETQYF.